The clone carrying this T cell receptor (beta chain) was detected once. As yet, its antigen is unknown. This record comes from a study of cytomegalovirus exposure and HLA in healthy donors. Regarding the study as a whole: Through in vitro validation, three CMV-associated chains were shown to be specific for CMV antigens. Rare sequences made up most TCRs, while some public TCRs were found in many donors.

The table came from immunoSEQ multiplex PCR; TCRdb's copy has only in-frame clones and leaves some out. The sample yields roughly 240,000 clones, 80% to 90% seen once. This CDR3 comprises 14 residues. The V end lost 2 bases, the J end lost 7 bases, and 9 bases lay between the germline ends. CDR1 MGHDK and CDR2 SYGVNS come from the germline V gene. Material for sequencing was PBMCs. The origin of this receptor is a young man in good health and CMV-seronegative. V and J are TRBV25-1 and TRBJ1-6; D unresolved. In nucleotides, the CDR3 is TGTGCCAGCAGTGAAGTAACAGACAATTCACCCCTCCACTTT. Protein sequence: CASSEVTDNSPLHF.